This T cell receptor beta chain was found in a study of T cells after yellow fever vaccination. This clonotype showed up just a few times. V lost 3 bases to trimming and J lost 6 bases; unmatched junction nucleotides: 6. CDR1 and CDR2 from the germline V gene are SGHDN and FVKESK. The CDR3 covers 15 residues. MiXCR was run by TCRdb on the 5' RACE reads, yielding one entry per CDR3 protein. The table lists approximately 160,000 distinct CDR3 sequences, 7% to 10% of them singletons, with around 33% in the top ten. Sample: CD8+ T cells sorted from PBMCs, taken 45 days after the yellow fever booster vaccination. The rearrangement uses TRBV14 and TRBJ2-1; TRBD1 matches at 9 bases. The clonotype originates from a man aged 18 to 29 who received the YFV17D yellow fever vaccine. The CDR3, as DNA: TGTGCCAGCAGCCACCGGGACAGGGACATCAATGAGCAGTTCTTC. It specifies CASSHRDRDINEQFF.